Described below is a single T cell receptor beta chain sequence and its context. Only in-frame clones appear in the TCRdb table, and some are missing; sequencing was by immunoSEQ multiplex PCR. The table includes about 66,000 clones, 70% to 90% detected once. The length of the CDR3 is 16 residues. Looked up from germline, CDR1 is SGHAT and CDR2 is FQNNGV. V shed 1 base, J shed 2 bases, and the junction held 4 bases outside the gene matches. This record belongs to a study of technical replicates of blood from a handful of donors. This clonotype originated in a human donor in good health. Some clones in this sample may be carry-over from other donors' samples. This chain joins TRBV11-2 and TRBJ2-4, with 8 bases fitting TRBD1. Sequencing input: PBMCs. Here the CDR3 DNA reads TGTGCCAGCAGCTTAGCTACAGGGGGAACCAAAAACATTCAGTACTTC. Protein product: CASSLATGGTKNIQYF. Complete variable domain (other parts from reference TRBV11-2 and TRBJ2-4): EAGVAQSPRYKIIEKRQSVAFWCNPISGHATLYWYQQILGQGPKLLIQFQNNGVVDDSQLPKDRFSAERLKGVDSTLKIQPAKLEDSAVYLCASSLATGGTKNIQYFGAGTRLSVL.